This is a list of T cell receptor beta chains from one sample in a study of Graves' ophthalmopathy and Graves' hyperthyroidism. TCRdb reprocessed the multiplex PCR reads via MiXCR and lists one record per CDR3 protein. The sample holds 500,000 to 800,000 distinct CDR3 sequences, roughly two fifths seen once. The sample comprised peripheral blood. Receptors originate from an adult man with Graves' ophthalmopathy. Both conserved end residues are part of each CDR3. D genes are given only for firm matches. The size of a clone is reported for some rows only, either as once, few or many, or as a class for expanded clones.

.	TRBV7-2	TRBJ1-2	many	CASSLEEANYGYTF	TGTGCCAGCAGCTTAGAGGAGGCTAACTATGGCTACACCTTC
.	TRBV2	TRBJ2-7	many	CASIVRWEQYF	TGTGCCAGCATAGTGAGGTGGGAGCAGTACTTC
TRBD1	TRBV11-1	TRBJ1-2	.	CARDRGEGYTF	TGTGCTCGGGACAGGGGGGAAGGCTACACCTTC
TRBD1	TRBV11-2	TRBJ2-5	.	CASSFHRDRKETQYF	TGTGCCAGCAGCTTCCACCGGGACAGAAAAGAGACCCAGTACTTC
.	TRBV29-1	TRBJ1-2	.	CSVWQGTDYGYTF	TGCAGCGTTTGGCAGGGGACGGACTATGGCTACACCTTC
.	TRBV7-8	TRBJ1-1	.	CASSYLSRQVRTVTNTEAFF	TGTGCCAGCAGCTACTTATCCCGCCAGGTCAGAACAGTGACGAACACTGAAGCTTTCTTT
.	TRBV6-5	TRBJ1-2	few	CASVVWGADGYTF	TGTGCCAGCGTTGTTTGGGGCGCGGATGGCTACACCTTC
.	TRBV3-1	TRBJ1-1	.	CASGRGTEAFF	TGTGCCAGCGGGCGTGGCACTGAAGCTTTCTTT
TRBD1	TRBV10-3	TRBJ2-1	.	CAISESTGGDEQFF	TGTGCCATCAGTGAGTCGACAGGGGGAGATGAGCAGTTCTTC
.	TRBV5-5	TRBJ1-3	.	CASSQDWTASSGNTIYF	TGCGCCAGCAGCCAAGATTGGACGGCCAGCTCTGGAAACACCATATATTTT
.	TRBV30	TRBJ2-5	few	CAWSVGGGQETQYF	TGTGCCTGGAGTGTCGGTGGGGGGCAAGAGACCCAGTACTTC
.	TRBV20-1	TRBJ1-2	many	CSALREGGGYTF	TGCAGTGCTTTAAGAGAGGGGGGTGGCTACACCTTC
.	TRBV5-5	TRBJ1-1	many	CASSRAVGPEAFF	TGTGCCAGCAGCCGAGCGGTAGGACCTGAAGCTTTCTTT
.	TRBV4-3	TRBJ1-1	.	CASSPRTSQNTEAFF	TGCGCCAGCAGTCCTCGGACTTCCCAGAACACTGAAGCTTTCTTT
.	TRBV12-3/TRBV12-4	TRBJ1-2	many	CASSPPEMPPKRTF	TGTGCCAGCAGTCCCCCTGAGATGCCGCCGAAACGCACCTTC
TRBD1	TRBV29-1	TRBJ2-2	many	CSGGQGDTGELFF	TGCAGCGGCGGACAGGGTGACACCGGGGAGCTGTTTTTT
TRBD1	TRBV7-2	TRBJ1-2	many	CASSFGTADGYTF	TGTGCCAGTTCATTCGGGACAGCCGATGGCTACACCTTC
.	TRBV11-2	TRBJ2-2	.	CASKGGGELFF	TGTGCCAGCAAGGGCGGGGGGGAGCTGTTTTTT
.	TRBV20-1	TRBJ1-6	once	CSARDGPGNSPLHF	TGCAGTGCTAGAGATGGTCCCGGGAATTCACCCCTCCACTTT
TRBD1	TRBV19	TRBJ1-6	.	CASSRQGAGSPLHF	TGTGCCAGTAGTAGACAGGGGGCCGGTTCACCCCTCCACTTT
.	TRBV6-5	TRBJ1-3	many	CASSYSPNPVSGNTIYF	TGTGCCAGCAGTTACTCGCCGAACCCAGTCTCTGGAAACACCATATATTTT
TRBD1	TRBV7-2	TRBJ1-3	.	CASSLRQGNSPSGNTIYF	TGTGCCAGCAGCTTGAGACAGGGCAACTCTCCCTCTGGAAACACCATATATTTT